Listed below are T cell receptor beta chains from one sample, sequenced in a study of cytomegalovirus exposure and HLA in healthy donors. Profiled with immunoSEQ multiplex PCR; TCRdb holds only in-frame clones, not every one. This repertoire shows about 52,000 clones, 55% to 85% found once; its top ten account for around 8.4%. The sequenced sample consisted of PBMCs. All receptors derive from a woman in her fifties or sixties in good health and CMV-seronegative. CDR3s include the opening cysteine and the closing phenylalanine or tryptophan. The order of the fields is V gene, D gene, clone size, J gene, CDR3 DNA, CDR3 protein. A D gene is named only where the DNA matches it firmly. Size is stated for part of the rows, as once, few or many counts, or as a class when the clone is expanded.

>TRBV19|TRBD1|NA|TRBJ1-6
TGTGCCAGTGGGAGACAGGGGGGCTTGGGTTCACCCCTCCACTTT
CASGRQGGLGSPLHF
>TRBV5-1|TRBD1|NA|TRBJ2-2
TGCGCCAGCAGTTGGGACAGAGGGCACACCGGGGAGCTGTTTTTT
CASSWDRGHTGELFF
>TRBV28|NA|NA|TRBJ1-2
TGTGCCAGCCGAATCATGCAGGGCTATGGCTACACCTTC
CASRIMQGYGYTF
>TRBV18|TRBD1|NA|TRBJ1-5
TGTGCCAGCTCACCCACTGGACAGGGGAATCAGCCCCAGCATTTT
CASSPTGQGNQPQHF
>TRBV7-3|NA|NA|TRBJ2-1
TGTGCCAGCAGCCCTAACCCAGGGGTTCACTACAATGAGCAGTTCTTC
CASSPNPGVHYNEQFF
>TRBV28|NA|NA|TRBJ1-5
TGTGCCAGCAGTTTTGGGGGGGCGTTTGGTCAGCCCCAGCATTTT
CASSFGGAFGQPQHF
>TRBV7-2|TRBD2|few|TRBJ2-5
TGTGCCAGCAGCCCCGGGACTAGCGGGGGGTTTCAAGAGACCCAGTACTTC
CASSPGTSGGFQETQYF
>TRBV18|TRBD2|few|TRBJ2-7
TGTGCCAGCTCCCCGGGACTAGCGGGAGGACCTTACGAGCAGTACTTC
CASSPGLAGGPYEQYF
>TRBV27|TRBD1|NA|TRBJ1-4
TGTGCCAGCAGTCCCCGCGCTGGACAGGGGGTGAAAGAAAAACTGTTTTTT
CASSPRAGQGVKEKLFF
>TRBV6-6|TRBD1|NA|TRBJ1-5
TGTGCCAGCAGTCTACCCCTTGGACAGGGGAGGCCCCAGCATTTT
CASSLPLGQGRPQHF
>TRBV25-1|NA|NA|TRBJ1-3
TGTGCCAGCAGTGAAACAGTATATGGAAACACCATATATTTT
CASSETVYGNTIYF
>TRBV30|TRBD1|NA|TRBJ2-5
TGTGCCTGGAGTATATTAAGGACAGGGGCGCAAGAGACCCAGTACTTC
CAWSILRTGAQETQYF
>TRBV27|TRBD1|NA|TRBJ2-5
TGTGCCAGCAGTTTATCGACAGGGGCCCCAGAGACCCAGTACTTC
CASSLSTGAPETQYF
>TRBV7-8|NA|NA|TRBJ2-2
TGTGCCAGCATCTCCGCCGGGGGACTCGGCGGGGAGCTGTTTTTT
CASISAGGLGGELFF
>TRBV2|TRBD1|NA|TRBJ1-3
TGTGCCAGCAGCTCACAGGGGGAAAGAAACACCATATATTTT
CASSSQGERNTIYF
>TRBV9|TRBD1|NA|TRBJ2-1
TGTGCCAGCAGCCAGACAGGGACGATCTCCTACAATGAACAGTTCTTC
CASSQTGTISYNEQFF
>TRBV19|NA|NA|TRBJ1-6
TGTGCCAGTAGCCAGCGGTTGGGCGATTCACCCCTCCACTTT
CASSQRLGDSPLHF
>TRBV28|NA|NA|TRBJ1-3
TGTGCCAGCAGTTTTGGACAGAGAAACACCATATATTTT
CASSFGQRNTIYF
>TRBV5-1|NA|NA|TRBJ2-5
TGCGCCAGCAGCTTGGGTTCCCCAGGGAGGAGAGAGACCCAGTACTTC
CASSLGSPGRRETQYF
>TRBV19|NA|NA|TRBJ2-3
TGTGCCAGTAGTATTGGCCCCTCCACAGATACGCAGTATTTT
CASSIGPSTDTQYF
>TRBV6-1|NA|NA|TRBJ1-1
TGTGCCAGCAGTGAAAGAGTGGGACACCATCTAGGGTTCACTGAAGCTTTCTTT
CASSERVGHHLGFTEAFF
>TRBV19|TRBD1|NA|TRBJ1-2
TGTGCCAGTAGTTCCACAGGGGGCGGAAACTATGGCTACACCTTC
CASSSTGGGNYGYTF
>TRBV5-1|NA|NA|TRBJ2-5
TGCGCCAGCAGCTTCAATAGCGGCAGCCAGTACTTC
CASSFNSGSQYF
>TRBV29-1|NA|NA|TRBJ2-5
TGCAGCGTTGTAGCCGACAGGAGTTTCGTGGAGACCCAGTACTTC
CSVVADRSFVETQYF
>TRBV11-2|NA|few|TRBJ1-5
TGTGCCAGCAGCTTAGATTTCCCCCAGCAGCCCCAGCATTTT
CASSLDFPQQPQHF
>TRBV27|NA|NA|TRBJ2-6
TGTGCCAGCTCGGCAGGGGGGCGCTCCTTTGGGGCCAACGTCCTGACTTTC
CASSAGGRSFGANVLTF
>TRBV2|NA|NA|TRBJ1-6
TGTGCCAGCAGCGAAGGATGGGACATACGAAATTCACCCCTCCACTTT
CASSEGWDIRNSPLHF
>TRBV5-1|NA|few|TRBJ2-3
TGCGCCAGCAGCTTGATGGAGGGGCTAGGTACAGATACGCAGTATTTT
CASSLMEGLGTDTQYF
>TRBV9|NA|NA|TRBJ2-1
TGTGCCAGCAGCGTGGGGAGCTCCTACAATGAGCAGTTCTTC
CASSVGSSYNEQFF
>TRBV28|TRBD1|NA|TRBJ1-1
TGTGCCAGCAGGGGGACAGGGTTCAACACTGAAGCTTTCTTT
CASRGTGFNTEAFF
>TRBV4-3|TRBD1|NA|TRBJ1-4
TGCGCCAGCAGCGGGACAGGGTGGCCCCAGGGTGAAAAACTGTTTTTT
CASSGTGWPQGEKLFF
>TRBV27|TRBD2|NA|TRBJ2-3
TGTGCCAGCAGTTCCCGGACTAGCGGGCCAGATACGCAGTATTTT
CASSSRTSGPDTQYF
>TRBV28|TRBD2|NA|TRBJ2-5
TGTGCCAGCAGTTTAACCGGCCCACTAGCGGGAAGTGGGACCCAGTACTTC
CASSLTGPLAGSGTQYF
>TRBV28|NA|NA|TRBJ1-5
TGTGCCAGCAGTACCCGGGAGCCCCAGCATTTT
CASSTREPQHF
>TRBV6-1|TRBD1|once|TRBJ1-5
TGTGCCAGCGCGGAACAGGCAGGGGGAGGTCAGCCCCAGCATTTT
CASAEQAGGGQPQHF
>TRBV30|NA|NA|TRBJ1-4
TGTGCCTGGTCCCCGGAGTCATGGGAAAAACTGTTTTTT
CAWSPESWEKLFF
>TRBV5-1|NA|few|TRBJ2-5
TGCGCCAGCAGCTTGGGAGTATTCCAAGAGACCCAGTACTTC
CASSLGVFQETQYF
>TRBV11-2|TRBD2|NA|TRBJ2-1
TGTGCCAGCAGCTTTGGACTAGCGGGGGACGTTGAGCAGTTCTTC
CASSFGLAGDVEQFF
>TRBV7-9|NA|NA|TRBJ1-4
TGTGCCAGCAGCTCTTTAGGAGCAACTAATGAAAAACTGTTTTTT
CASSSLGATNEKLFF
>TRBV19|NA|once|TRBJ2-1
TGTGCCAGTACTTTTTCGGGAGCTGTACATGAGCAGTTCTTC
CASTFSGAVHEQFF
>TRBV11-2|NA|NA|TRBJ2-1
TGTGCCAGCAGCACCCCGGGAATGAAGTTCTTC
CASSTPGMKFF
>TRBV11-2|TRBD2|NA|TRBJ2-3
TGTGCCAGCAGCGACGGGGGGAGCACAGATACGCAGTATTTT
CASSDGGSTDTQYF
>TRBV9|TRBD1|NA|TRBJ1-4
TGTGCCAGCAACCAGGGGGCGGGTGAAAAACTGTTTTTT
CASNQGAGEKLFF
>TRBV11-1|TRBD2|NA|TRBJ2-1
TGTGCCAGCAGCTCCGGGACTAGCGGGAGGACCCATACTTTCTTC
CASSSGTSGRTHTFF
>TRBV11-3|NA|NA|TRBJ2-1
TGTGCCAGCAGCTTGCGGGGAGGAAGGGAGAATGAGCAGTTCTTC
CASSLRGGRENEQFF
>TRBV7-3|NA|NA|TRBJ2-5
TGTGCCAGCAGCCCCCCTACAGGAGAGACCCAGTACTTC
CASSPPTGETQYF
>TRBV11-2|TRBD1|once|TRBJ1-4
TGTGCCAGCAGCTTCGGACAGGGGAGAAATGAAAAACTGTTTTTT
CASSFGQGRNEKLFF
>TRBV2|TRBD1|few|TRBJ1-4
TGTGCCAGCGGACAACGACAGGGTTATGAAAAACTGTTTTTT
CASGQRQGYEKLFF
>TRBV7-6|TRBD1|NA|TRBJ1-5
TGTGCCAGCAGCTTAGGGGACAGTGTCAATCAGCCCCAGCATTTT
CASSLGDSVNQPQHF
>TRBV19|TRBD1|NA|TRBJ2-7
TGTGCCAGTTCGGGACAGGGATTTGGCGAGCAGTACTTC
CASSGQGFGEQYF
>TRBV7-9|NA|NA|TRBJ1-2
TGTGCCAGCAGCTCCAGTATAAGAGGTTTTAACTATGGCTACACCTTC
CASSSSIRGFNYGYTF
>TRBV6-1|TRBD2|NA|TRBJ2-7
TGTGCCAGCACTGGACTAGCGGGGTACGAGCAGTACTTC
CASTGLAGYEQYF
>TRBV15|TRBD1|NA|TRBJ2-6
TGTGCCACCAGCAGAGGGGGGACAGGGTATCCTGGGGCCAACGTCCTGACTTTC
CATSRGGTGYPGANVLTF
>TRBV7-2|NA|NA|TRBJ2-5
TGTGCCAGCAGCTACGACCCTAGCGCTCTGGAGACCCAGTACTTC
CASSYDPSALETQYF
>TRBV9|TRBD1|NA|TRBJ1-6
TGTGCCAGCACGACGGGGACAGAGAATTCACCCCTCCACTTT
CASTTGTENSPLHF
>TRBV4-2|NA|NA|TRBJ2-1
TGTGCCAGCAGCCTACGGGCGGGGCTCTCCTACAATGAGCAGTTCTTC
CASSLRAGLSYNEQFF
>TRBV2|NA|NA|TRBJ2-5
TGTGCCAGCATACGGGGAACGGGAGAGACCCAGTACTTC
CASIRGTGETQYF
>TRBV2|NA|NA|TRBJ1-5
TGTGCCAGCAGTCAGGAAGGGGGGGAGCAGCCCCAGCATTTT
CASSQEGGEQPQHF
>TRBV2|NA|few|TRBJ1-1
TGTGCCAGCAGCGCCACACGGGTGGACACTGAAGCTTTCTTT
CASSATRVDTEAFF